Listed below are T cell receptor beta chains from one sample, sequenced in a study of shared clonotypes between healthy human individuals. TCRdb keeps only in-frame clones here, not all; method: immunoSEQ multiplex PCR. The table includes about 2.4 million clones, under 95% detected once. Material: naive CD4+ T cells from PBMCs. The receptors here all came from a man aged 18 to 29 in good health. Some clones in this sample may be carry-over from other donors' samples. Both conserved end residues are part of each CDR3.

cdr3_length	v_call	cdr3_aa
14	TRBV5-5	CASSFGLPFDEQFF
14	TRBV9	CASSVAESGNTIYF
15	TRBV7-9	CASSTDRGPGETQYF
11	TRBV6-1	CASSGIYEQYF
16	TRBV5-1	CASSLANVGLTYEQYF
15	TRBV28	CASSLGGSHSDTQYF
14	TRBV5-1	CASSRGQGNTEAFF
15	TRBV7-2	CASSQRRILDEKLFF
14	TRBV19	CASRNRGTGEKLFF
16	TRBV6-1	CASSASGSSGANVLTF
17	TRBV5-1	CASSRGLAGGATDTQYF
14	TRBV7-2	CASSFAREMDTQYF
8	TRBV6-4	CASSCLHF
14	TRBV28	CASSLHSTGNTIYF
15	TRBV2	CASSGTFLISYEQYF
15	TRBV19	CASSREGPRAYEQYF
14	TRBV5-1	CASSLATDTGELFF
15	TRBV7-9	CATQGSGRATDTQYF
15	TRBV5-4	CASSYQRDAYNEQFF
13	TRBV14	CASSQIQGGSQYF
16	TRBV5-1	CASSPIAGGPQETQYF
17	TRBV2	CASSPGPGRTNQETQYF
18	TRBV5-1	CASSLNSVSNSGANVLTF
13	TRBV7-2	CASGLAGVNEQFF
16	TRBV28	CASSRDRGGSGQPQHF
17	TRBV5-1	CASSLGLAGLASYEQYF
14	TRBV5-8	CASSWDGTYNEQFF
15	TRBV2	CASRINGGGKEKLFF
15	TRBV30	CAWISPSGRAKEQFF
16	TRBV6-5	CASSYYRGTGSLVQYF
16	TRBV9	CASNPGTALLNQPQHF
12	TRBV5-4	CASSFGVDTQYF
16	TRBV5-4	CASSFPGGGGTDTQYF
14	TRBV21-1	CASSIAGGRDEQFF
15	TRBV5-1	CASSAGTGGPSELFF
17	TRBV14	CASSQGSRIAGVREQFF
16	TRBV5-1	CASSLFSGGRTDTQYF
14	TRBV7-8	CASTWGEGIYEQYF
15	TRBV29-1	CSVEDTGTGANVLTF
12	TRBV23-1	CASSLRRETQYF
16	TRBV5-1	CASSLGGSQPTDTQYF
15	TRBV28	CASTPSGIRTGELFF